This entry lists 7 T cell receptor beta chains sequenced from one sample in a study of cytomegalovirus exposure and HLA in healthy donors. The PCR employed 60 Vbeta primers together with 13 Jbeta primers. Profiling relied on immunoSEQ multiplex PCR, and the TCRdb table lists in-frame clones only, not all of them. The sample lists 90,000 to 120,000 clones, roughly 75% seen once, with 13% to 15% in the top ten. Sequencing was done on a sample of PBMCs. The origin of the receptors is a male donor in good health and CMV-seropositive.

The CDR3 DNA sequence: TGTGCCAGTAGTGCTGGGGGGGCAGATACGCAGTATTTT. Translation gives CASSAGGADTQYF. The chain couples TRBV19 to TRBJ2-3, with 7 bases aligning to TRBD2. This CDR3 is 13 amino acids long. CDR1 is LNHDA, CDR2 SQIVND, per germline (reference sequence). V trimming: 5 bases; J trimming: 4 bases; junction bases outside the gene matches: 3.

The chain couples TRBV7-6 to TRBJ2-1; 10 bases align to TRBD1. Trimming took 5 bases from V and 4 from J; bases not matched to a gene: 5. Germline V CDR1 and CDR2: SGHVS, FNYEAQ. CDR3 length equals 15 residues. In DNA, the CDR3 is TGTGCCAGCAGCATAGGACAGGGGGGATACAATGAGCAGTTCTTC. Amino acids: CASSIGQGGYNEQFF.

Concerning this clone itself: This same CDR3 is encoded by further DNA sequences in the sample. The rearrangement links TRBV5-4 to TRBJ2-5; D is unclear. The CDR3 covers 13 residues. CDR1 SGHNT and CDR2 YYREEE come from the germline V gene (reference sequence). Trimming removed 0 bases at V and 2 bases at J, with 5 bases between. As DNA, the CDR3 is TGTGCCAGCAGCTTGGTCAGTCAAGAGACCCAGTACTTC. It specifies CASSLVSQETQYF.

The V call is TRBV6-1, the J call TRBJ1-1; unclear D gene. Looked up from germline, CDR1 is MNHNS and CDR2 is SASEGT. V dropped 2 bases and J dropped 7 bases, with 17 bases sitting between them. This CDR3 spans 15 amino acids. The chain's CDR3 is CASSELWRGRGEAFF. The DNA of the CDR3 is TGTGCCAGCAGTGAACTATGGCGGGGTCGGGGTGAAGCTTTCTTT.

The chain is built from TRBV5-1 and TRBJ1-2; D possibly corresponds to TRBD1 (6 bases). The CDR3 is 14 residues long. Germline V lookup: CDR1 SGHRS, CDR2 YFSETQ. The V gene lost 3 bases and the J gene lost 6 bases, with 15 bases spanning the gap. CDR3 in DNA: TGCGCCAGCAGCTCCCTCGGGGGGGCGAATGGCTACACCTTC. As protein: CASSSLGGANGYTF.

This clone has a handful of counts. The chain recombines TRBV11-2 with TRBJ1-2; no definite D call. The V end lost 8 bases, the J end lost 8 bases, and 21 bases lay between the germline ends. Germline lookup yields CDR1 SGHAT and CDR2 FQNNGV. The CDR3 length is 14 residues. The CDR3 here is CASSNPRQSAGYTF. The CDR3 DNA reads as TGTGCCAGCTCTAATCCGCGGCAGTCAGCGGGCTACACCTTC.

The genes are TRBV25-1 and TRBJ2-7; D possibly corresponds to TRBD1 (6 bases). The CDR3 is made up of 14 amino acids. Germline V CDR1 and CDR2: MGHDK, SYGVNS. V lost 3 bases and J 2 bases, leaving 11 bases between the germline ends. The CDR3 here is CASSDRDTPYEQYF. The CDR3 DNA reads as TGTGCCAGCAGTGACAGGGACACCCCCTACGAGCAGTACTTC.